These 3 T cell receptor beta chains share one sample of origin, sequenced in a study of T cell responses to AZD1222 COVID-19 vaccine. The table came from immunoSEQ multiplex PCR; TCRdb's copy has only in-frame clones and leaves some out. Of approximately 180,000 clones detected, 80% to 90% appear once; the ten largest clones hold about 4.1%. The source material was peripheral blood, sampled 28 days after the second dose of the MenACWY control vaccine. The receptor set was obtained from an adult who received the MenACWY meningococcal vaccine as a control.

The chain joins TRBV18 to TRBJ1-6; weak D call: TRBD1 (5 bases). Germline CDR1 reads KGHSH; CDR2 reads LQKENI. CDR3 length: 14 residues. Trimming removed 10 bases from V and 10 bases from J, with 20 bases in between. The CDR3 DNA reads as TGTGCCACAAGGGCGGGGGATGACGGATCACCCCTCCACTTT. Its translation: CATRAGDDGSPLHF.

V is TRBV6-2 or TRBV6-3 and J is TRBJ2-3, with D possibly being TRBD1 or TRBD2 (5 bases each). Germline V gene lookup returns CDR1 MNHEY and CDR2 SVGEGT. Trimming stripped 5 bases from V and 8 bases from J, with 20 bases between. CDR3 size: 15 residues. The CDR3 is CASSPPGTWSGTQYF. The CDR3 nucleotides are TGTGCCAGCAGTCCCCCCGGGACCTGGTCCGGTACGCAGTATTTT.

The CDR3 DNA reads as TGTGCCAGCAGTCTGACAGGGATTGTGGAAGCTTTCTTT. Its protein product is CASSLTGIVEAFF. The gene calls are TRBV6-5 and TRBJ1-1, with 7 nucleotides matching TRBD1. Trimming at V came to 5 bases and at J to 8 bases, leaving 8 bases not matched to a gene. This CDR3 spans 13 amino acids. The germline CDR1 and CDR2 sequences are MNHEY and SVGAGI.